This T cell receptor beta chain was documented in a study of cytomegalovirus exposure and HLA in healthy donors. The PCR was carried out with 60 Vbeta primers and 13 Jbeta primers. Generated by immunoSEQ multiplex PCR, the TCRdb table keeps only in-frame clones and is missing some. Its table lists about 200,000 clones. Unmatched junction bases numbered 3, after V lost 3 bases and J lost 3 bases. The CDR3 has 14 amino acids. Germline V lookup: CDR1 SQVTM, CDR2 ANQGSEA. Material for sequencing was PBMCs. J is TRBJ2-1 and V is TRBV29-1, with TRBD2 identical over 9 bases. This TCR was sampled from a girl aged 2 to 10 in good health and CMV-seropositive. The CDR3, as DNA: TGCAGCGTTGAGGGCGGGGGGGGCTACAATGAGCAGTTCTTC. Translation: CSVEGGGGYNEQFF.